This T cell receptor (beta chain) was found in a study of T cells in Graves' hyperthyroidism and ophthalmopathy. Study-wide background: Peripheral blood sampling occurred at initial diagnosis, before any treatment.

The study's findings and limits: Blood also carried most thyroid clonotypes expanded above 0.001.

This clonotype appeared many times. As yet, its antigen is unknown. Amplified regions were TCR beta CDR3 sequences from RNA transcripts. TCR CDR3 underwent first-round RT-PCR with the HTBI primer set. TCRdb recomputed calls from the multiplex PCR reads with MiXCR, one row per CDR3 protein. The sample carries a few hundred thousand distinct CDR3 sequences, 15% recorded once. Graves' hyperthyroidism was deemed stable absent ophthalmopathy progression within 18 months. V lost 8 bases to trimming and J lost 5 bases; unmatched junction nucleotides: 10. CDR1 is SNHLY, CDR2 FYNNEI, per germline. The CDR3 totals 14 residues.

This sequence originates from a woman in her thirties with Graves' hyperthyroidism. The sample was blood. The V gene is TRBV2, the J gene TRBJ2-5; 8 positions agree with TRBD2. The CDR3 region has the DNA TGTGCCAGCGGGGGAGCGGGAGCGGGGGAGACCCAGTACTTC. Translation: CASGGAGAGETQYF.